This T cell receptor beta chain was profiled in a study of beta chain features in type 1 diabetes. Study in general: Regarding age, gender and cell yields, patients proved similar to healthy donors.

Remarks on this clone: The antigen is unknown.

Study results and limitations: Across patients, naive, central memory and Treg TCRB repertoires exhibited apparently greater similarity than was observed across healthy donors. When Type 1 diabetes patients were examined, their TCRB CDR3s proved moderately but significantly shorter in all four CD4+ subsets. HLA influence on TCRB rearrangement stayed unresolved here.

Expressed TCRB transcripts were sequenced because the entire RNA isolate underwent reverse transcription. Reads from naive, central memory and regulatory T cell samples averaged around 3.7 million. Using immunoSEQ multiplex PCR, the repertoire was profiled, and TCRdb retains in-frame clones only, with some absent. The profile shows about 120,000 clones, 17% of them singletons. The sample comprised central memory CD4+ T cells from blood. This clonotype originated in a man younger than 35 with type 1 diabetes.

CDR3 in amino acids: CASSLSGLARYSYEQYF. The CDR3 DNA reads TGTGCCAGCAGTTTATCGGGACTAGCGCGCTACTCCTACGAGCAGTACTTC. This sequence joins TRBV27 and TRBJ2-7; 10 nucleotides align to TRBD2. The CDR3 loop spans 17 amino acids. V shed 0 bases, J shed 0 bases, and the junction held 5 bases outside the gene matches. Germline assignment: CDR1 MNHEY and CDR2 SMNVEV (reference sequence).